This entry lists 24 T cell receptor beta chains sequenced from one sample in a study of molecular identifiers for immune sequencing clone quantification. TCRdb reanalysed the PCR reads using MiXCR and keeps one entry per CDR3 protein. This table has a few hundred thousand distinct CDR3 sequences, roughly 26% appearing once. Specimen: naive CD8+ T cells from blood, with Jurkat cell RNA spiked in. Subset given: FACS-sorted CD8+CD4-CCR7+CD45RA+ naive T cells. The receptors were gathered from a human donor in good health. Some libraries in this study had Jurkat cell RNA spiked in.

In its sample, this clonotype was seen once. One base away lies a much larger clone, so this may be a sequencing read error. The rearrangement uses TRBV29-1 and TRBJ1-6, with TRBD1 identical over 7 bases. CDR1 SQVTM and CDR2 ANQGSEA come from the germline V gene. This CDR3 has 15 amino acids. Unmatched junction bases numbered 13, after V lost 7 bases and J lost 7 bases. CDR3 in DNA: TGCAGCGGTGGGTTTGGGGGACAGAAGAATTCACCCCTCCACTTT. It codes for CSGGFGGQKNSPLHF.

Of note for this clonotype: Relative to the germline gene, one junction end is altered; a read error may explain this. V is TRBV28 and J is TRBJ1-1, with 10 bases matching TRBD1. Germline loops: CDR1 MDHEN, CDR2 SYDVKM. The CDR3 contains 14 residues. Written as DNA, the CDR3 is TGTGCCAGCAGTTGGACAGGGGGGAACACTGAAGCTTCCTTT. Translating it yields CASSWTGGNTEASF.

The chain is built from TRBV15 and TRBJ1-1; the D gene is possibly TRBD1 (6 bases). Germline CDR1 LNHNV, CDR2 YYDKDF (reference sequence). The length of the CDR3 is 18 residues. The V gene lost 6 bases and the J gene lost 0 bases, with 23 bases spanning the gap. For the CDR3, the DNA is TGTGCCACCAGGGAAGCGGGGGGCTACACGATGATGAACACTGAAGCTTTCTTT. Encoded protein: CATREAGGYTMMNTEAFF. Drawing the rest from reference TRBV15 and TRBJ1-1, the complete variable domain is DAMVIQNPRYQVTQFGKPVTLSCSQTLNHNVMYWYQQKSSQAPKLLFHYYDKDFNNEADTPDNFQSRRPNTSFCFLDIRSPGLGDTAMYLCATREAGGYTMMNTEAFFGQGTRLTVV.

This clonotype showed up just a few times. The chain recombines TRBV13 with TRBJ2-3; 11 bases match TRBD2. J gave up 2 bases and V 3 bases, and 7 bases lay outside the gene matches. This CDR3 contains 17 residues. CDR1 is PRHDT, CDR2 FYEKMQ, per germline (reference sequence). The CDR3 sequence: CASSFPKTSGDTDTQYF. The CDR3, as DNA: TGTGCCAGCAGCTTCCCGAAGACTAGCGGGGACACAGATACGCAGTATTTT.

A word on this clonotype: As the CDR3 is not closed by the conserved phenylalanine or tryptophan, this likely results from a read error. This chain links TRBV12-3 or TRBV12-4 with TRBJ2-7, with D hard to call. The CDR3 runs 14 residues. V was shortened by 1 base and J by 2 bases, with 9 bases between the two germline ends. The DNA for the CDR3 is TGTGCCAGCAGTTTAGGCCGGGCGACCTACGAGCAGTACTAC. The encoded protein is CASSLGRATYEQYY.

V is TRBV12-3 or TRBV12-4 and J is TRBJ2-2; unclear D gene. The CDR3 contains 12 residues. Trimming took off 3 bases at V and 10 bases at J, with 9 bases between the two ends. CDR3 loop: CASSFVPTELFF. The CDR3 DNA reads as TGTGCCAGCAGTTTTGTACCGACGGAGCTGTTTTTT.

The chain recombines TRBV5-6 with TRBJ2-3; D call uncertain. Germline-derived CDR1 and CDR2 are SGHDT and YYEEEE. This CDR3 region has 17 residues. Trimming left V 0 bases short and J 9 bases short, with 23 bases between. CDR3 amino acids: CASSLAGWWGTVDTQYF. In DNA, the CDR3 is TGTGCCAGCAGCTTGGCCGGGTGGTGGGGAACCGTTGACACGCAGTATTTT.

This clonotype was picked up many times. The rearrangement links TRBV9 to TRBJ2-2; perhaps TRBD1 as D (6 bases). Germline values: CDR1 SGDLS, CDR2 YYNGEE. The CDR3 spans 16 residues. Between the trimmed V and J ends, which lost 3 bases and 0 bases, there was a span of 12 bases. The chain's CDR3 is CASSAHGTPNTGELFF. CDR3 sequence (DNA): TGTGCCAGCAGCGCCCATGGGACACCGAACACCGGGGAGCTGTTTTTT.

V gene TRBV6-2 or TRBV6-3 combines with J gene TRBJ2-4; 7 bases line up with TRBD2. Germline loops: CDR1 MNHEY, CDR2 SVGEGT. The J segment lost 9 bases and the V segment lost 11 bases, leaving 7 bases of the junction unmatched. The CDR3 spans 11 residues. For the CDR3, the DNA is TGTGCCGCACGAACGGGGGGCATTCAGTACTTC. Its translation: CAARTGGIQYF.

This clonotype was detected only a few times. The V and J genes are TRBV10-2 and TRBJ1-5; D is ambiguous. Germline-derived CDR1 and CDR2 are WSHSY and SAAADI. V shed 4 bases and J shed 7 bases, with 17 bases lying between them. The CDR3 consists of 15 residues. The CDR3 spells CASSGFSATGQPQHF. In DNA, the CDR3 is TGCGCCAGCAGTGGGTTCTCCGCTACGGGGCAGCCCCAGCATTTT.

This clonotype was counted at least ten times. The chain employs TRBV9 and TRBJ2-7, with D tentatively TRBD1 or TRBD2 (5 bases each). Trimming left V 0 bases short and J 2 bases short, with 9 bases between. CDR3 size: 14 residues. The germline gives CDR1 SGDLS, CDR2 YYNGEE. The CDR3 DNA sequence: TGTGCCAGCAGCGTAGGGGACCCAGCCTACGAGCAGTACTTC. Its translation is CASSVGDPAYEQYF. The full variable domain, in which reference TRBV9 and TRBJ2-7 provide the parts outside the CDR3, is DSGVTQTPKHLITATGQRVTLRCSPRSGDLSVYWYQQSLDQGLQFLIQYYNGEERAKGNILERFSAQQFPDLHSELNLSSLELGDSALYFCASSVGDPAYEQYFGPGTRLTVT.

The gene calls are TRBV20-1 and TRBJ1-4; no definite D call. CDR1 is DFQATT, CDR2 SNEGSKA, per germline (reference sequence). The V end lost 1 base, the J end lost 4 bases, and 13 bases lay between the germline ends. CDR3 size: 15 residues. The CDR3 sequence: CSARATLASNEKLFF. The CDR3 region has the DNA TGCAGTGCTAGAGCTACCCTCGCGAGTAATGAAAAACTGTTTTTT.

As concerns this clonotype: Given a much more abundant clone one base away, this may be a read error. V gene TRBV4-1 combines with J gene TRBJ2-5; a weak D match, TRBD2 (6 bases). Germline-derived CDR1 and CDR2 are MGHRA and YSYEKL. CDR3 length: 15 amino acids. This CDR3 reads CVSSQLERGTGPQYF. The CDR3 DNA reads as TGCGTCAGCAGCCAACTCGAGCGCGGGACCGGGCCCCAGTACTTC.

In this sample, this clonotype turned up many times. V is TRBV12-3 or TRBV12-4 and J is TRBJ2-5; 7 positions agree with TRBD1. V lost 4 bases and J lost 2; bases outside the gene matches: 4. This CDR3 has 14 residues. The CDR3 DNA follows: TGTGCCAGCAGTTGGGGGACAGCGCAAGAGACCCAGTACTTC. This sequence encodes CASSWGTAQETQYF.

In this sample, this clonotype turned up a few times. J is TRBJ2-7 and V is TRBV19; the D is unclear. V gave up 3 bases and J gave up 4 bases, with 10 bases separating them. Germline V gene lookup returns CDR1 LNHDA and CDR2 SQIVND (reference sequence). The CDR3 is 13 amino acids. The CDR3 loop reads CASSMGYHYEQYF. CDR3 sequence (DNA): TGTGCCAGTAGTATGGGCTACCATTACGAGCAGTACTTC.

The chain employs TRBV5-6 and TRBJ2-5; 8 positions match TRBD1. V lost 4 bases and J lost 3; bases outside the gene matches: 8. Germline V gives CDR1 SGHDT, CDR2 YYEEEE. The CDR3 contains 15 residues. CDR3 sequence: CASSDTNRGEETQYF. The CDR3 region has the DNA TGTGCCAGCAGCGACACAAACAGGGGGGAAGAGACCCAGTACTTC. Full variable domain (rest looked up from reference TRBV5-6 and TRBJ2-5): DAGVTQSPTHLIKTRGQQVTLRCSPKSGHDTVSWYQQALGQGPQFIFQYYEEEERQRGNFPDRFSGHQFPNYSSELNVNALLLGDSALYLCASSDTNRGEETQYFGPGTRLLVL.

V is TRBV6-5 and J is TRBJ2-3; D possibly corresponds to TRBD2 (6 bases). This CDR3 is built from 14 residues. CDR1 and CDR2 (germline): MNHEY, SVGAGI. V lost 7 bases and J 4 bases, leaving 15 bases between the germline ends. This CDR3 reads CASTLIAGSDTQYF. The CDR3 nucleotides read TGTGCCAGCACCTTAATTGCGGGGTCAGATACGCAGTATTTT.

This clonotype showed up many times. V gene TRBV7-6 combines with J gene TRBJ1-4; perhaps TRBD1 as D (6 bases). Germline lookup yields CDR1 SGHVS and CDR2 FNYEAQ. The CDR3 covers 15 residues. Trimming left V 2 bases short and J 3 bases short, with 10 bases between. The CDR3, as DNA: TGTGCCAGCAGCTTACGGGGGCCTGCTAATGAAAAACTGTTTTTT. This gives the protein CASSLRGPANEKLFF.

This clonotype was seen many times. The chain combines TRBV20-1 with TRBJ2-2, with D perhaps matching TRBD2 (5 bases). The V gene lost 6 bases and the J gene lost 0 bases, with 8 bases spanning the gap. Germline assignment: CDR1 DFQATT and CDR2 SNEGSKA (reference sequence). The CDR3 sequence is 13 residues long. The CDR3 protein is CSARLPNTGELFF. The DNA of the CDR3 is TGCAGTGCAAGACTACCGAACACCGGGGAGCTGTTTTTT.

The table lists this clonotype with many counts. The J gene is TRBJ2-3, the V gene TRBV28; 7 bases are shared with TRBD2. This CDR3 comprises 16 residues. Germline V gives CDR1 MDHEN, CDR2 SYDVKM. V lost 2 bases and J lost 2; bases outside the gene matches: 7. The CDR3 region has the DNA TGTGCCAGCAGTTTAGGGGCTAGCGGAGTCACAGATACGCAGTATTTT. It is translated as CASSLGASGVTDTQYF.

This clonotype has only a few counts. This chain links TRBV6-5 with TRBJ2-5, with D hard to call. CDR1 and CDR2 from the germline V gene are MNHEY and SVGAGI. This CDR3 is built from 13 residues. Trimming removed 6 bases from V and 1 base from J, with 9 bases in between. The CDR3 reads CASSQFIQETQYF. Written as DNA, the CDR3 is TGTGCCAGCAGCCAATTTATCCAAGAGACCCAGTACTTC.

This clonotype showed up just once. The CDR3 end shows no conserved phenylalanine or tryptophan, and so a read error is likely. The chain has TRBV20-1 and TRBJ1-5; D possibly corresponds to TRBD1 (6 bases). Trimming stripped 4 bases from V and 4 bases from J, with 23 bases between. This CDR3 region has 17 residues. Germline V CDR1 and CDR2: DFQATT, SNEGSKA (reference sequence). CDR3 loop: CSAMRAGGRDFNQPQHS. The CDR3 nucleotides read TGCAGTGCTATGAGGGCTGGGGGCAGGGATTTTAATCAGCCCCAGCATTCT.

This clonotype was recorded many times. In nucleotides, the CDR3 is TGTGCCTGGAGCCCGTCTGTGGGGGGACTCTCCTACGAGCAGTACTTC. Its protein product is CAWSPSVGGLSYEQYF. The chain employs TRBV30 and TRBJ2-7; maybe TRBD2 (6 bases). Trimming removed 3 bases from V and 0 bases from J, with 18 bases in between. The germline gives CDR1 GTSNPN, CDR2 SVGIG (reference sequence). The CDR3 is 16 residues long.

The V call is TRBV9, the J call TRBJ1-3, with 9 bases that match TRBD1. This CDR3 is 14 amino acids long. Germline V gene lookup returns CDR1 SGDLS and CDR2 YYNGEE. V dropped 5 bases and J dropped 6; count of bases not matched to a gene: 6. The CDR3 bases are TGTGCCAGCAGTGCGGACAGGGGTAAAAACACCATATATTTT. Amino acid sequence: CASSADRGKNTIYF.